This T cell receptor beta chain was observed in a study of blood T cell repertoires in COVID-19. Assay used: immunoSEQ multiplex PCR; TCRdb lists only in-frame clones, some missing. Of around 500,000 clones in the sample, approximately 87% were seen once. This CDR3 has 14 amino acids. Trimming cost V 0 bases and J 9 bases, with 11 bases left between them. Germline CDR1 LGHDT, CDR2 YNNKEL (reference sequence). The genes are TRBV3-1 (or the pseudogene TRBV3-2) and TRBJ2-2; D perhaps matches TRBD1 (5 bases). Sequencing input: PBMCs or T cells enriched from blood (not recorded which). The receptor was derived from a woman in her 40s who had recovered from COVID-19. The CDR3 DNA follows: TGTGCCAGCAGCCAAGAGGGGCGGAGCCGGGAGCTGTTTTTT. It is translated as CASSQEGRSRELFF.